Listed below are T cell receptor beta chains from one sample, sequenced in a study of early T cells in non-severe SARS-CoV-2 infection. TCRdb re-called the 5' RACE reads through MiXCR, storing one row per CDR3 protein. In the table there are 95,000 to 120,000 distinct CDR3 sequences, 12% of which are singletons. Material for sequencing was whole blood. The receptors were sampled from an adult who was a healthcare worker with PCR-confirmed SARS-CoV-2 infection or an uninfected control (not recorded which). Both conserved end residues are part of each CDR3. A D gene is named only where the DNA matches it firmly. Some rows mark clone size as missing; the rest say once, few, many or name a class of expanded clone.

.,TRBJ1-2,TRBV29-1,few,TGCAGCGTTGAAGGGATTAGTGGCTACACCTTC,CSVEGISGYTF
.,TRBJ2-1,TRBV3-1,many,TGTGCCAGCTCACCTCGGACCGCGGCGGAGCAGTTCTTC,CASSPRTAAEQFF
.,TRBJ2-7,TRBV12-2,.,TGTGCAAGTCGCTTAGAACTAGCGGAAAGCTCCTACGAGCAGTACTTC,CASRLELAESSYEQYF
.,TRBJ1-3,TRBV6-5,.,TGTGCCAGCAGCGCCAACGCTGGGGGAAACACCATATATTTT,CASSANAGGNTIYF
.,TRBJ2-2,TRBV24-1,many,TGTGCCACCAGTGATTTGAGGGTCGGGGTCCGGACCGGGGAGCTGTTTTTT,CATSDLRVGVRTGELFF
.,TRBJ2-7,TRBV10-3,few,TGTGCCATCAGTGCTTCAGGGCGGGATCACGAGCAGTACTTC,CAISASGRDHEQYF
.,TRBJ2-1,TRBV9,few,TGTGCCAGCAGCTCCCGGGACAGTTACCTAGCGGGCAATGAGCAGTTCTTC,CASSSRDSYLAGNEQFF
.,TRBJ2-2,TRBV6-5,many,TGTGCCAGCACCCCCGGGGGAGTCGGAACCGGGGAGCTGTTTTTT,CASTPGGVGTGELFF
.,TRBJ1-6,TRBV7-3,few,TGTGCCAGCAGGGGGGATAATTCACCCCTCCACTTT,CASRGDNSPLHF
.,TRBJ1-1,TRBV29-1,few,TGCAGCGTCAAACAGGTGAACACTGAAGCTTTCTTT,CSVKQVNTEAFF
.,TRBJ1-2,TRBV9,few,TGTGCCAGCAGCGTACGTTCCGGCGCCCCCCATGGCTACACCTTC,CASSVRSGAPHGYTF
.,TRBJ2-7,TRBV11-2,many,TGTGCCAGCAGCCCTAGCTCCTACGAGCAGTACTTC,CASSPSSYEQYF
.,TRBJ1-1,TRBV20-1,many,TGCAGTGCTAGGGGTCACGGGGGCTTGGACACTGAAGCTTTCTTT,CSARGHGGLDTEAFF
.,TRBJ2-3,TRBV7-8,.,TGTGCCAGCAGCTTGGTAGTCTCCCGATCAGATACGCAGTATTTT,CASSLVVSRSDTQYF
TRBD1,TRBJ2-3,TRBV6-5,.,TGTGCCAGCACCGAGTACAGGGGAAAGGATACGCAGTATTTT,CASTEYRGKDTQYF
.,TRBJ2-3,TRBV3-1,many,TGTGCCAGCAGCCAAGACGTTCCTAGCACAGATACGCAGTATTTT,CASSQDVPSTDTQYF
TRBD1,TRBJ1-2,TRBV29-1,many,TGCAGCGTCTCGGGACAGGGAAAGTATGGCTACACCTTC,CSVSGQGKYGYTF
TRBD1,TRBJ1-1,TRBV3-1,.,TGTGCCAGCAGCCAGACAGGGACTGAAGCTTTCTTT,CASSQTGTEAFF
TRBD2,TRBJ2-1,TRBV9,few,TGTGCCAGCAGCGAGTTCCTAGCGGGAGGGCCGAATGAGCAGTTCTTC,CASSEFLAGGPNEQFF
TRBD1,TRBJ1-1,TRBV6-5,.,TGTGCCAGCAGTTACGGCAGGGGGCTCGATGAAGCTTTCTTT,CASSYGRGLDEAFF
.,TRBJ1-6,TRBV13,many,TGTGCCAGCAGCTCGGGGAATTCACCCCTCCACTTT,CASSSGNSPLHF
TRBD2,TRBJ2-5,TRBV20-1,many,TGCAGTGCCAAGTGGGACTACTTCGGGACCCAGTACTTC,CSAKWDYFGTQYF
TRBD1,TRBJ2-1,TRBV20-1,few,TGCAGTGCTAGGGGCCAGGGGGCTGCCAATGAGCAGTTCTTC,CSARGQGAANEQFF
.,TRBJ1-4,TRBV27,.,TGTGCCAGCAGGGGGGCGACAGGCACCCTGTGGGGTGAAAAACTGTTTTTT,CASRGATGTLWGEKLFF
.,TRBJ1-2,TRBV20-1,few,TGCAGTGCTAGGGGACCCACAAACTATGGCTACACCTTC,CSARGPTNYGYTF
.,TRBJ1-1,TRBV29-1,.,TGCAGCGTTGAAGGGGACGGCACTGAAGCTTTCTTT,CSVEGDGTEAFF
TRBD1,TRBJ1-5,TRBV6-6,.,TGTGCCAGCAGCCAAAACCTAGACAGGGGGCGATCTCAGCCCCAACATTTT,CASSQNLDRGRSQPQHF
.,TRBJ1-1,TRBV3-1,few,TGTGCCAGCAGCCAGCCCCTAAGGGGCACTGAAGCTTTCTTT,CASSQPLRGTEAFF
TRBD1,TRBJ1-2,TRBV5-1,many,TGCGCCAGCAGCCCACCGGGACAGGGGGGTTTTGGCTACACCTTC,CASSPPGQGGFGYTF
.,TRBJ1-1,TRBV9,.,TGTGCCAGCAGCGTAGATGAGAACACTGAAGCTTTCTTT,CASSVDENTEAFF
.,TRBJ2-1,TRBV7-3,many,TGTGCCAGCAGCCCGGACGGCAATGAGCAGTTCTTC,CASSPDGNEQFF
TRBD2,TRBJ2-7,TRBV9,.,TGTGCCAGCAGCGTAAAAACTAGCGGGGTCTACGAGCAGTACTTC,CASSVKTSGVYEQYF
.,TRBJ2-7,TRBV11-2,.,TGTGCCAGCACCACTTGGCGGGATGGTATCTACGAGCAGTACTTC,CASTTWRDGIYEQYF
.,TRBJ2-2,TRBV12-3/TRBV12-4,.,TGTGCCAGCTCAAGGGGTACCGGGGAGCTGTTTTTT,CASSRGTGELFF
TRBD2,TRBJ2-3,TRBV10-3,.,TGTGCCATCAGCCAGACTAGCGGAAACACAGATACGCAGTATTTT,CAISQTSGNTDTQYF
.,TRBJ1-2,TRBV27,few,TGTGCCAGCAGTTTATATGAGAACTATGGCTACACCTTC,CASSLYENYGYTF
TRBD2,TRBJ2-2,TRBV9,few,TGTGCCAGCAGCCCCACCTCGACTAGCCGTAAAATTAACACCGGGGAGCTGTTTTTT,CASSPTSTSRKINTGELFF
.,TRBJ1-6,TRBV13,.,TGTGCCAGCAGCTCAAGTGGGCTCCGAGATTCACCCCTCCACTTT,CASSSSGLRDSPLHF
TRBD1,TRBJ2-3,TRBV12-3/TRBV12-4,.,TGTGCCAGCAGTTACGACAGGGTAGGGACAGATACGCAGTATTTT,CASSYDRVGTDTQYF
.,TRBJ2-7,TRBV21-1,.,TGTGCCAGGGGACAGGGGACTAGCGGGGAGTCCTACGAGCAGTACTTC,CARGQGTSGESYEQYF
.,TRBJ2-4,TRBV20-1,.,TGCAGTGCTAGAGATCCCCAGGGAGGAGGGGACATTCAGTACTTC,CSARDPQGGGDIQYF
.,TRBJ1-2,TRBV25-1,few,TGTGCCAGCAGTGAATGGGGCGGAGGGATAGGTACGGATGGCTACACCTTC,CASSEWGGGIGTDGYTF
.,TRBJ1-1,TRBV11-2,few,TGTGCCAGCAGCAGTACAGTGGTCTCGACAGCTTTCTTT,CASSSTVVSTAFF
.,TRBJ1-2,TRBV6-1,.,TGTGCCAGCCACAGGAACTATGGCTACACCTTC,CASHRNYGYTF
TRBD1,TRBJ1-1,TRBV9,.,TGTGCCAGCAGCGGCCGGGACAGGGTTGCTGAAGCTTTCTTT,CASSGRDRVAEAFF
.,TRBJ2-7,TRBV20-1,.,TGCAGTGCTTATCCCGGGGCCCAAGACTACGAGCAGTACTTC,CSAYPGAQDYEQYF
TRBD1,TRBJ2-7,TRBV11-2,many,TGTGCCAGCAGCTTAGGGGACAGCAACTACGAGCAGTACTTC,CASSLGDSNYEQYF
.,TRBJ2-1,TRBV10-3,few,TGTGCCATCAGTGACCAGCGGGTGGACTCCTACAATGAGCAGTTCTTC,CAISDQRVDSYNEQFF
.,TRBJ2-3,TRBV6-5,many,TGTGCCAGCAGTTACTCGGGACTCAAGCTGGGGGAGTATTTT,CASSYSGLKLGEYF
.,TRBJ1-2,TRBV30,few,TGTGCCTGGAGTGACCTTAGGGGGTCCCACTATGGCTACACCTTC,CAWSDLRGSHYGYTF
.,TRBJ2-3,TRBV12-3/TRBV12-4,.,TGTGCCAGCAGTCCTCCCGGGTGGGATATAAGCACAGATACGCAGTATTTT,CASSPPGWDISTDTQYF
TRBD2,TRBJ2-7,TRBV5-1,few,TGCGCCAGCAGCTTGGAACTAGCGGATTACGAGCAGTACTTC,CASSLELADYEQYF